The present T cell receptor (beta chain) was sequenced within a study of T cells in Graves' hyperthyroidism and ophthalmopathy. Looking at the study overall: The initial diagnosis was the point when peripheral blood was collected, ahead of any treatment. Study results and limitations: Most clonotypes that expanded in the thyroid above 0.001 also showed up in blood.

This clonotype showed up many times. What it binds is not known. RNA transcripts yielded amplified TCR beta CDR3 regions. Initially, a first-round RT-PCR of the TCR CDR3 employed the HTBI primer set. TCRdb passed the multiplex PCR reads through MiXCR, listing each CDR3 protein once. The repertoire holds 490,000 or so distinct CDR3 sequences, with around 15% as singletons. Ophthalmopathy patients all had a Clinical Activity Score of at least 3, a NOSPECS grade of at least 4 and disease under 3 months old. Extraction of PBMCs used more than 8.5 ml of fresh peripheral blood. CDR3 size: 14 residues. Per germline, CDR1 SGHRS and CDR2 YFSETQ. Trimming took 0 bases from V and 6 from J, leaving 13 bases between them.

The chain carries TRBV5-1 and TRBJ2-7; tentative D call: TRBD1 (5 bases). Sequenced: blood. This TCR came from a young woman with Graves' ophthalmopathy. The chain's CDR3 is CASSLDDSRAEQYF. CDR3 in DNA: TGCGCCAGCAGCTTGGACGACAGTCGGGCCGAGCAGTACTTC.